A selection of T cell receptor beta chains follows, all from one sample in a study of T cell repertoires in cytomegalovirus infection. TCRdb analysed the reads with MiXCR anew, one entry per CDR3 protein. The profile shows fewer than 900,000 distinct CDR3 sequences, about 29% of them singletons. Their target antigens are unknown. Sequencing was performed on cultured CD8+ T cells from PBMCs, taken from culture after CMV antigen stimulation. The receptors were sampled from a human donor in good health (CMV status not recorded). Some clones in this sample may be carry-over from other donors' samples. The CDR3 runs from the conserved cysteine through the conserved F or W. Fields, in order: CDR3 protein, V gene, J gene, clone size. Not every row has a clone size; where given, it reads once, few, many or a size class.

CDR3: CSVKGGNGYYGYTF; V: TRBV29-1; J: TRBJ1-2; size: .
CDR3: CASSLTQSYEKLFF; V: TRBV6-1; J: TRBJ1-4; size: .
CDR3: CASGSSLETQYF; V: TRBV12-5; J: TRBJ2-5; size: .
CDR3: CASSLLGGPPHNEQFF; V: TRBV4-1; J: TRBJ2-1; size: .
CDR3: CASGLVTGSNQPQHF; V: TRBV12-5; J: TRBJ1-5; size: many
CDR3: CSVEQDTEAFF; V: TRBV29-1; J: TRBJ1-1; size: .
CDR3: CASFPGGGELFF; V: TRBV7-2; J: TRBJ2-2; size: .
CDR3: CASSYSRQQGEQYF; V: TRBV6-5; J: TRBJ2-7; size: few
CDR3: CASSWGSSGGSPLHF; V: TRBV12-3/TRBV12-4; J: TRBJ1-6; size: .
CDR3: CASSYASGGGNEQFF; V: TRBV7-2; J: TRBJ2-1; size: many
CDR3: CASSERRGGIWETQYF; V: TRBV2; J: TRBJ2-5; size: .
CDR3: CASSLTWGAYNEQFF; V: TRBV28; J: TRBJ2-1; size: few
CDR3: CATSRSAAPSTDTQYF; V: TRBV15; J: TRBJ2-3; size: .
CDR3: CSAREPARRYGGYGYTF; V: TRBV20-1; J: TRBJ1-2; size: few
CDR3: CASSLGASATYNEQFF; V: TRBV7-6; J: TRBJ2-1; size: many
CDR3: CASSLNRGYGYTF; V: TRBV7-2; J: TRBJ1-2; size: many